The TCR beta chain described here comes from a study of cytomegalovirus exposure and HLA in healthy donors. CDR1 KGHSH and CDR2 LQKENI come from the germline V gene. V dropped 5 bases and J dropped 10; count of bases not matched to a gene: 5. The CDR3 covers 14 residues. PCR involved 60 Vbeta and 13 Jbeta primers. This table comes from immunoSEQ multiplex PCR, and its TCRdb copy is limited to in-frame clones, with some not included. The sample records roughly 120,000 clones, approximately 77% being singletons. This TCR was sampled from a man between 45 and 60 years old in good health and CMV-seropositive. The specimen was PBMCs. The chain couples TRBV18 to TRBJ1-6, with 10 bases aligning to TRBD1. Here the CDR3 reads CASSGGTGASPLHF. The CDR3 DNA reads as TGTGCCAGCTCAGGAGGGACAGGGGCCTCACCCCTCCACTTT.